This T cell receptor beta chain was sequenced in a study of CD8+CD57+ T cells in acquired aplastic anemia (dated by TCRdb to 2017 to 2018). For the study in its entirety: DNA extracted from sorted CD4+ and CD8+ cells had a mean of roughly 3.3 ug, with a range of roughly 0.18 to 27.4 ug. A CD8+CD57+ expansion meant a frequency higher than the mean frequency seen in healthy subjects.

TCR beta VDJ combination and CDR3 sequence profiling used genomic DNA as the template. TCR repertoire sequencing was run on an Illumina HiSeq 2000. On the authors' methods: Repertoires were assessed using TRBV/TRBJ rearrangement plots, CDR3 size and DJ length profiles, and Simpson's diversity index. The most abundant DNA sequence in the deep sequencing data was defined as the immunodominant clone. CDR3 amino acid sequences were screened for sharing across subjects and compared with published repertoires and the VDJdb database. TCRdb took the public reads, trimmed them with fastp at Q25, ran MiXCR for clone calling and kept in-frame beta chains. Every CDR3 protein is listed once, alongside the most common genes and DNA of its rows. TCRdb, rather than the study authors, made the V and J calls. The sample has about 41,000 distinct CDR3 sequences on record, under 80% of them singletons. Of the sample, 45% to 75% is held by the ten largest clones.

Flow cytometry had shown CD8+CD57+ cell expansion in the patients selected for sequencing. Every patient had a diagnosis of severe acquired aplastic anemia based on International Study of Aplastic Anemia and Agranulocytosis and Camitta criteria. At the time blood was sampled, none of the patients had received any therapy. The study deep-sequenced TCR repertoires of sorted CD4+ and CD8+ blood T cells from severe aplastic anemia patients and healthy subjects. Patients were enrolled under clinicaltrials.gov protocols 00001620, 01623167, 00001397, 00071045, 00081523 and 00961064 in the USA. Ficoll-Paque density gradient centrifugation was used to isolate peripheral blood mononuclear cells. Before DNA extraction, CD4+ and CD8+ T cells were sorted with FACS or magnetic beads. This clonotype was observed a few times. Its antigen is not yet known. No base quality information exists; no much larger clone differs at one position.

Counted from cysteine to phenylalanine, this CDR3 has 13 amino acids. The CDR3 DNA has 39 bases and is translated from base 1. The germline V gene specifies SGHRS as CDR1 and YFSETQ as CDR2. V drops 2 bases and J drops 4 bases, leaving 7 bases in between. Summary of the overall study and its limitations: Although roughly 29 CD8+ CDR3 sequences were shared by patients and controls, these sequences appeared highly expressed in patients and within the immunodominant clones of patients. Between patients and healthy controls, no significant difference in CD8+ Simpson's diversity was found (P=0.060).

Material for sequencing was sorted CD4+, CD8+, or CD8+CD57+ T cells (not recorded which) from PBMCs. The sequence was collected from a human donor with aplastic anemia. This chain joins TRBV5-1 to TRBJ2-1, with the D gene uncertain. CDR3 protein: CASSFTRYNEQFF. The DNA reads TGCGCCAGCAGCTTTACCCGGTACAATGAGCAGTTCTTC.